This record concerns one T cell receptor beta chain sequence. The target antigen is unknown. This specimen comes from a study of cytomegalovirus exposure and HLA in healthy donors. The primer mix had 60 Vbeta and 13 Jbeta primers. Only in-frame clones appear in the TCRdb table, and some are missing; sequencing was by immunoSEQ multiplex PCR. The table has about 120,000 clones, about three quarters seen once. CDR3 length: 14 amino acids. Germline values: CDR1 SGHNT, CDR2 YYREEE (reference sequence). The V end lost 4 bases, the J end lost 0 bases, and 5 bases lay between the germline ends. Study results and limitations: Per a prior analysis, the majority of TCR beta V segments were productive roughly 90% or roughly 30% of the time. In vitro work confirmed that a few CMV-associated chains recognize CMV antigens. When a later analysis was performed, an Asian-associated ancestry cluster reportedly had fewer N-insertions than the roughly 700-donor mean.

V and J are TRBV5-4 and TRBJ1-6; D is uncertain. The sequenced material came from PBMCs. This TCR came from a female donor in good health and CMV-seronegative. The CDR3 coding sequence is TGTGCCAGCAGCCTCCTCTCCTATAATTCACCCCTCCACTTT. This translates into CASSLLSYNSPLHF.